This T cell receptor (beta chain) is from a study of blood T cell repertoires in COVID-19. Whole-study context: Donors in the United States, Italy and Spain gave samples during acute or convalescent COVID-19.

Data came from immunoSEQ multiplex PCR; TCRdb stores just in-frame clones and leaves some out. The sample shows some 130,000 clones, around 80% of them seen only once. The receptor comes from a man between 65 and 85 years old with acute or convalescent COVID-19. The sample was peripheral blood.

DNA of the CDR3: TGTGCCAGCTCACCACCTCAGGGGGCCAACGTCCTGACTTTC. It yields the protein CASSPPQGANVLTF. The chain couples TRBV18 to TRBJ2-6, with no clear D. Trimming pared 0 bases from V and 4 bases from J, leaving 4 bases between. The CDR3 contains 14 residues. The germline CDR1 and CDR2 sequences are KGHSH and LQKENI.